These T cell receptor beta chains were read from a single sample in a study of blood T cell repertoires in COVID-19. Profiled with immunoSEQ multiplex PCR; TCRdb holds only in-frame clones, not every one. The sample lists around 380,000 clones; around 84% were seen once. The sample was peripheral blood. These TCRs come from a human donor with acute or convalescent COVID-19. The donor label of this sample is uncertain. CDR3s include the opening cysteine and the closing phenylalanine or tryptophan. A D gene is named only where the DNA matches it firmly. Some rows have no size entry. The others give once, few or many, or a class for an expanded clone.

TRBJ1-2,-,TRBV30,-,TGTGCCTGGAGTGTAGCTGTTTCCTATGGCTACACCTTC,CAWSVAVSYGYTF
TRBJ1-6,TRBD1,TRBV30,-,TGTGCCTGGAGTGTATTAGGACAGGGCAATTCACCCCTCCACTTT,CAWSVLGQGNSPLHF
TRBJ2-7,TRBD1,TRBV27,-,TGTGCCAGCAGCGAGGGACAGACCTACGAGCAGTACTTC,CASSEGQTYEQYF
TRBJ2-1,TRBD2,TRBV30,-,TGTGCCTGGAGTAGACTAGCCGGCAATGAGCAGTTCTTC,CAWSRLAGNEQFF
TRBJ2-2,TRBD2,TRBV24-1,once,TGTGCCACCAGTGATCCCCAACTAGCGGGGGAGGCCGGGGAGCTGTTTTTT,CATSDPQLAGEAGELFF
TRBJ1-5,-,TRBV28,-,TGTGCCAGCAGTTTCGTGGGGGCGCGTCGTCAGCCCCAGCATTTT,CASSFVGARRQPQHF
TRBJ1-5,TRBD1,TRBV24-1,-,TGTGCCACCAGTGATGCCGGGACAGGGGCCATCAATCAGCCCCAGCATTTT,CATSDAGTGAINQPQHF
TRBJ2-7,-,TRBV2,-,TGTGCCAGTTCCGAAGGAGGCTCACACTACGAGCAGTACTTC,CASSEGGSHYEQYF
TRBJ1-3,-,TRBV14,-,TGTGCCAGCAGCCATAACATTGGCGGAAACACCATATATTTT,CASSHNIGGNTIYF
TRBJ1-2,-,TRBV5-1,-,TGCGCCAGCAGCTTGGGCGGAGCTAGTAACTATGGCTACACCTTC,CASSLGGASNYGYTF
TRBJ2-7,TRBD1,TRBV19,-,TGTGCCAGTAGTCTCCGGGACAGCGACGAGCAGTACTTC,CASSLRDSDEQYF
TRBJ1-1,TRBD1,TRBV30,-,TGTGCCCGAAAAAAGGACAGGACGGCTTTCTTT,CARKKDRTAFF
TRBJ2-1,-,TRBV5-1,-,TGCGCCAGCAGCCAGACTAAAGGGTCGTATGAGCAGTTCTTC,CASSQTKGSYEQFF
TRBJ2-1,-,TRBV11-2,-,TGTGCCAGCAGCTTAGGGCAGGGGCTGCGGAATGAGCAGTTCTTC,CASSLGQGLRNEQFF
TRBJ1-3,-,TRBV5-1,-,TGCGCCAGCAGCTTGTTACCGGGGAACTCTGGAAACACCATATATTTT,CASSLLPGNSGNTIYF
TRBJ2-3,TRBD2,TRBV4-1,once,TGCGCCAGCAGCCAAGCCGGACTAGCGGGGAGCACAGATACGCAGTATTTT,CASSQAGLAGSTDTQYF
TRBJ2-3,-,TRBV12-3/TRBV12-4,-,TGTGCCAGCAGTTTTTGGCTGGCAGATACGCAGTATTTT,CASSFWLADTQYF
TRBJ2-7,TRBD2,TRBV5-5,-,TGTGCCAGCAGCGGGACTAGTCAGTACGAGCAGTACTTC,CASSGTSQYEQYF
TRBJ1-2,-,TRBV2,-,TGTGCCAGCAGTCTAAACAGGGTCAAGTCCTATGGCTACACCTTC,CASSLNRVKSYGYTF
TRBJ2-5,TRBD2,TRBV20-1,-,TGCAGTGCTAGTGGGAGCGGGGGGGCTGAGACCCAGTACTTC,CSASGSGGAETQYF
TRBJ1-4,-,TRBV11-2,few,TGTGCCAGCAGCCTAGGCGGGGGCCTCGGAGAAAAACTGTTTTTT,CASSLGGGLGEKLFF
TRBJ1-2,TRBD1,TRBV7-9,-,TGTGCCAGCAGCGGAAGACAGGGGAACTATGGCTACACCTTC,CASSGRQGNYGYTF